Sequencing of this T cell receptor beta chain was carried out in a study of blood T cell repertoires in COVID-19. The data were produced by immunoSEQ multiplex PCR, yet TCRdb's version contains in-frame clones alone and is incomplete. The table shows approximately 52,000 clones, with 75% to 95% occurring only once. Germline V gene data show CDR1 as SGHKS and CDR2 as YYEKEE (reference sequence). V was clipped by 0 bases and J by 3 bases, with 6 bases between them. This CDR3 contains 13 residues. Sequencing was carried out using peripheral blood. The rearrangement links TRBV5-5 to TRBJ1-2, with TRBD1 as a possible D gene (6 bases). The sequence came from a human donor with active COVID-19. The donor label of this sample is uncertain. The CDR3 sequence: CASSLGTDYGYTF. In DNA form, the CDR3 reads TGTGCCAGCAGCTTGGGGACAGACTATGGCTACACCTTC.